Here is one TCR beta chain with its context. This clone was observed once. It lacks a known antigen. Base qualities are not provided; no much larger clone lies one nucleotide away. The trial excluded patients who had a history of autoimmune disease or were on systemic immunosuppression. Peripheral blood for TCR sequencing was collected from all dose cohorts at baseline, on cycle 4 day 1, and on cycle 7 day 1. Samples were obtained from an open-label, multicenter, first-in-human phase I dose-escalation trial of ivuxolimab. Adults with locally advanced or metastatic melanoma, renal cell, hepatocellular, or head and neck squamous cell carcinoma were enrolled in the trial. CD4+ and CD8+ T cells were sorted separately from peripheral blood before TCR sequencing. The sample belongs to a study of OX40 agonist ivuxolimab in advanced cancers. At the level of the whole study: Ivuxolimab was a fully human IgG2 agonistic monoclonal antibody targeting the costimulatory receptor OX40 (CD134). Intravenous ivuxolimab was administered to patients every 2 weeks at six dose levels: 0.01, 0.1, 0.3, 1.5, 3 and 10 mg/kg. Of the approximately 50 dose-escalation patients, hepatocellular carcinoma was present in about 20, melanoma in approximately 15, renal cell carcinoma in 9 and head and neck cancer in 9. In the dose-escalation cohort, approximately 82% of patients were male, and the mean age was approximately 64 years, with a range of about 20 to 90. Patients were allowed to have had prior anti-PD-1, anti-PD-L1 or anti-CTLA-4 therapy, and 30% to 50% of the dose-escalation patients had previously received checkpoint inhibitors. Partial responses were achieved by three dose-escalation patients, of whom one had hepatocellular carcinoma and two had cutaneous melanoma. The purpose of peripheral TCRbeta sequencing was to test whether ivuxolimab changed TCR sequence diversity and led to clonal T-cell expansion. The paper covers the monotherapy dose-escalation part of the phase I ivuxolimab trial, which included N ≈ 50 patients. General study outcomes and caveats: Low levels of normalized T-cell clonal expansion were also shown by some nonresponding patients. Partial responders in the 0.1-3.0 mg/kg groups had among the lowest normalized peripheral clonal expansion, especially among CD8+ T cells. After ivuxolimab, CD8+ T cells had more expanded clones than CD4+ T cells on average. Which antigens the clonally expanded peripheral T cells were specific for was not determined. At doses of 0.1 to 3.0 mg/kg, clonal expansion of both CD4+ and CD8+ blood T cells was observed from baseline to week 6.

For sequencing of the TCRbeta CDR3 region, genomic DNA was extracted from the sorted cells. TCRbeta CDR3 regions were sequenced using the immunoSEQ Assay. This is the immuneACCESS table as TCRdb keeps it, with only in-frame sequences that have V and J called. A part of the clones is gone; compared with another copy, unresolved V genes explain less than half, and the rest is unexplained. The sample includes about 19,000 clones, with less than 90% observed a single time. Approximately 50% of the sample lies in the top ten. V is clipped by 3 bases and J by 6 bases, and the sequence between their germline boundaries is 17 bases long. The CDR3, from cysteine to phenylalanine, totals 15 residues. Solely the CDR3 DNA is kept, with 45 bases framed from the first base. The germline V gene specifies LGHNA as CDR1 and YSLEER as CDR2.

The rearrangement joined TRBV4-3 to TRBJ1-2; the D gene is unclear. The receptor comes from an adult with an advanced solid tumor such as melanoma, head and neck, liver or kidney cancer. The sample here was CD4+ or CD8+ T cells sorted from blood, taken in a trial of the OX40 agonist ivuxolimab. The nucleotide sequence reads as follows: TGCGCCAGCAGCCACGAACGGTACGAAACGGATGGCTACACCTTC. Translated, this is CASSHERYETDGYTF.